Presented here are 2 T cell receptor beta chains from one specimen sequenced in a study of blood T cells in healthy people across ages. Together with a sample-barcoded 5' primer, a J-beta primer mix was included in a second PCR lasting 7 to 11 cycles. Via MiXCR, TCRdb re-called the 5' RACE reads, giving one row per CDR3 protein. The sample has around 990,000 distinct CDR3 sequences; 35% to 45% are singletons. Sample: blood. Receptors were obtained from a man in his late teens or twenties in good health.

V usage is TRBV4-2 and J usage is TRBJ2-1; unclear D gene. Germline assignment: CDR1 LGHNA and CDR2 YNFKEQ. V was trimmed by 0 bases and J by 2 bases, leaving 8 bases between them. The CDR3 contains 15 residues. The CDR3 coding sequence is TGTGCCAGCAGCCAAGATCTGGTTACCTACAATGAGCAGTTCTTC. Translated: CASSQDLVTYNEQFF.

This clonotype was seen repeatedly, ten times or more. CDR3 coding DNA: TGTGCCACTGGACAGGGGGCAGTAACAGATACGCAGTATTTT. It specifies CATGQGAVTDTQYF. The gene calls are TRBV6-4 and TRBJ2-3; the match to TRBD1 covers 11 bases. The V and J ends lost 10 bases and 3 bases, in that order; junction bases with no gene match: 6. Looked up from germline, CDR1 is MRHNA and CDR2 is SNTAGT. The CDR3 extends over 14 amino acids.